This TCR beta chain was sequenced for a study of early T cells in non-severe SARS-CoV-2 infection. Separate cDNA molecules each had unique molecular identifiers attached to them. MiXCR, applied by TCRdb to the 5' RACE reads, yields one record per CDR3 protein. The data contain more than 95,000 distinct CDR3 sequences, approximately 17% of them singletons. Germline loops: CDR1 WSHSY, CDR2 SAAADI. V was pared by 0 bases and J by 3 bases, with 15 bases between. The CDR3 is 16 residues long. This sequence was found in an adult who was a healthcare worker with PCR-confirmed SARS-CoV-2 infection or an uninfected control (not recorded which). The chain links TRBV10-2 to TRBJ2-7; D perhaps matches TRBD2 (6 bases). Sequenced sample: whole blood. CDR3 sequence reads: CASSESRTTGRYEQYF. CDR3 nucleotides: TGCGCCAGCAGTGAGTCTAGGACTACGGGCCGCTACGAGCAGTACTTC.